This record covers a single T cell receptor beta chain. Its antigen is unidentified. These data come from a study of OX40 agonist ivuxolimab in advanced cancers. In the study overall: Patients received ivuxolimab, an intravenous treatment, every 2 weeks at 0.01 to 10 mg/kg. Two cutaneous melanoma patients and one hepatocellular carcinoma patient, three in all, had partial responses.

The CDR3 consists of 14 residues. Overall study findings and caveats: More expanded clones were found, on average, in CD8+ than in CD4+ T cells.

Drawing of blood for sampling happened at baseline, at cycle 4 day 1, and at cycle 7 day 1. The data were produced by immunoSEQ multiplex PCR, yet TCRdb's version contains in-frame clones alone and is incomplete. Altogether about 100,000 clones are present, under 90% being singletons, with the ten largest covering about 5.5%. Sequenced material: CD4+ or CD8+ T cells sorted from blood, taken in a trial of the OX40 agonist ivuxolimab. This clonotype originated in an adult with an advanced solid tumor such as melanoma, head and neck, liver or kidney cancer. The rearrangement joins TRBV21-1 to TRBJ2-2; TRBD1 is taken as the D call from the table, unchecked against the DNA. TRBV21-1 is a pseudogene segment. Here the CDR3 reads CASSRDMNTGELFF. DNA of the CDR3: TGTGCCAGCAGCAGAGACATGAACACCGGGGAGCTGTTTTTT.